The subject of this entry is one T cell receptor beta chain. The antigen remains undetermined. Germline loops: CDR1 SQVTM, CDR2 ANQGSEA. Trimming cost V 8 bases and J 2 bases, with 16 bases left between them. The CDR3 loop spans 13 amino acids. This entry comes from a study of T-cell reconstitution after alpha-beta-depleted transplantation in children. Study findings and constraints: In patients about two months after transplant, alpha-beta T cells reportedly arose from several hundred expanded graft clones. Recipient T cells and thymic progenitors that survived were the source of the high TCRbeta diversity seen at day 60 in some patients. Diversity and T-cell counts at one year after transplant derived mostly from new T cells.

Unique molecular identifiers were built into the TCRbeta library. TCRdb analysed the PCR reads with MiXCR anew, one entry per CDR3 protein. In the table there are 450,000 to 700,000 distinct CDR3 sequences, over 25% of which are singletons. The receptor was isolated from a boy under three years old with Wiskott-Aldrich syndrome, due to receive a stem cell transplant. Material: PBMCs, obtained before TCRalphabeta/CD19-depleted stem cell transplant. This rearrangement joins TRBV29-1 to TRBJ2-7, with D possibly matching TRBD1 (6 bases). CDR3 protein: CSPLGTLTYEQYF. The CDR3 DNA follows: TGCAGCCCCCTTGGGACATTAACCTACGAGCAGTACTTC.